This T cell receptor (beta chain) was captured in a study of blood T cell repertoires in COVID-19. The wider study: T cells, B-cell-depleted T cells, or PBMCs supplied cDNA or gDNA.

Using immunoSEQ multiplex PCR, the repertoire was profiled, and TCRdb retains in-frame clones only, with some absent. The sample includes 200,000 to 300,000 clones, over 80% of them seen just once. Material for sequencing was peripheral blood. This TCR was sampled from a woman aged 35 to 49 with acute or convalescent COVID-19.

The CDR3 region has the DNA TGTGCCAGCTCACTCGGGACAGCCTACGAGCAGTACGTC. This sequence encodes CASSLGTAYEQYV. The rearrangement uses TRBV18 and TRBJ2-7; 7 bases are shared with TRBD1. Per germline, CDR1 KGHSH and CDR2 LQKENI. The CDR3 sequence is 13 residues long. The V segment lost 4 bases and the J segment 2 bases; nucleotides outside the gene matches: 2.